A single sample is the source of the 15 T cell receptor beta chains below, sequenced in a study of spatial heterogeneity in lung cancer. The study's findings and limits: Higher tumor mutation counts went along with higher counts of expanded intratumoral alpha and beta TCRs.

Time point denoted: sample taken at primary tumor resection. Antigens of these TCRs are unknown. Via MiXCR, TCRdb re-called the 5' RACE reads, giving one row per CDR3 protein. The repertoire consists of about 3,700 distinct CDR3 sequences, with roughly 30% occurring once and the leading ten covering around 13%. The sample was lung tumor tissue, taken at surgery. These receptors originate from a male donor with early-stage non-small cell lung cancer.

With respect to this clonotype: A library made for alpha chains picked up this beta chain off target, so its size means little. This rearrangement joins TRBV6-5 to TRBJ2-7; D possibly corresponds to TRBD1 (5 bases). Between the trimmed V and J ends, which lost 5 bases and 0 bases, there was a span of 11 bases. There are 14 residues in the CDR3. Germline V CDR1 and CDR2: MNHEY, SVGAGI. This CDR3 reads CASSPRQSSYEQYF. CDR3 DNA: TGTGCCAGCAGTCCTAGACAGAGCTCCTACGAGCAGTACTTC.

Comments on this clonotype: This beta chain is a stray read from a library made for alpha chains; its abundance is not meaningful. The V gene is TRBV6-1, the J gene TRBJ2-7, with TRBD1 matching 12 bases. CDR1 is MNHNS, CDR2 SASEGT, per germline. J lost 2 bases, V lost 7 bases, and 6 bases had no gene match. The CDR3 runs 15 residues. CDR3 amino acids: CASKIRDRGPYEQYF. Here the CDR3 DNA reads TGTGCCAGCAAGATCCGGGACAGGGGGCCCTACGAGCAGTACTTC.

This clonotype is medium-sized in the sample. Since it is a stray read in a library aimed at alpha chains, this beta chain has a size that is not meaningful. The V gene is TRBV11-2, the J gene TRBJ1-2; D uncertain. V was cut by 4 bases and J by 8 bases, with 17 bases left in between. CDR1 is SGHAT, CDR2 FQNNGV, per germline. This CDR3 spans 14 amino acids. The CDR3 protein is CASSSLGPSEGYTF. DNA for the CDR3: TGTGCCAGCAGCTCACTTGGCCCATCTGAGGGCTACACCTTC.

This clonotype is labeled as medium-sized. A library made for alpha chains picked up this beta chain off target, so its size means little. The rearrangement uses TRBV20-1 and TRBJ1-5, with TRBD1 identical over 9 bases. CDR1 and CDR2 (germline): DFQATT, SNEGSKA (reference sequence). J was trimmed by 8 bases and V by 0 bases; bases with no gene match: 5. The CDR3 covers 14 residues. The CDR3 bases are TGCAGTGCTAGAGATACAGGGGGCGGCAAGCCCCAGCATTTT. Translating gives CSARDTGGGKPQHF.

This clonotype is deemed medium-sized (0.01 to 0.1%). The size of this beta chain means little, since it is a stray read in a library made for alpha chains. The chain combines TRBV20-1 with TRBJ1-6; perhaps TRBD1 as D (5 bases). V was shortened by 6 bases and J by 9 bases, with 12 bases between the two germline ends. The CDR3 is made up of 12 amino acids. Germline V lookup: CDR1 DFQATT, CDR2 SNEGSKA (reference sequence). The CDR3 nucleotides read TGCAGTGCGACAGCCGCGGGTTCACCCCTCCACTTT. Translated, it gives CSATAAGSPLHF.

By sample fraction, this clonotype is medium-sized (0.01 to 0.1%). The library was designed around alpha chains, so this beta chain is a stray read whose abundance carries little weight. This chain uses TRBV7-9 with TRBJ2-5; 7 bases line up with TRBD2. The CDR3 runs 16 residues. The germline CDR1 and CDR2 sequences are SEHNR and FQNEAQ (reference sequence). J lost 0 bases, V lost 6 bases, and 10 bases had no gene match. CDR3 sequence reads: CASRPVLAEDQETQYF. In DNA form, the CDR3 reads TGTGCCAGCAGGCCAGTCCTAGCGGAGGACCAAGAGACCCAGTACTTC.

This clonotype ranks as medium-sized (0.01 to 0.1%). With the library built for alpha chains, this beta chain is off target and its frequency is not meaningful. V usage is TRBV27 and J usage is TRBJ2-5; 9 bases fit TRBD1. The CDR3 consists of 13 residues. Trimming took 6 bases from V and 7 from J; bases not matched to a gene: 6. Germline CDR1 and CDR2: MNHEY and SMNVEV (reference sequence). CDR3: CASRRDRGVTQYF. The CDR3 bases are TGTGCCAGCAGGCGCGACAGGGGGGTGACCCAGTACTTC.

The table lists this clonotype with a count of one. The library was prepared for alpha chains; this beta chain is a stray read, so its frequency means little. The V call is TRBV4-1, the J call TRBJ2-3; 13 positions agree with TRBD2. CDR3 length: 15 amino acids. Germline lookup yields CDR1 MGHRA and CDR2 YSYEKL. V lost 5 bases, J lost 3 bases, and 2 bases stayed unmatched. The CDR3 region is CASSKTSGRTDTQYF. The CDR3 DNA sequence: TGCGCCAGCAGCAAGACTAGCGGGAGGACAGATACGCAGTATTTT.

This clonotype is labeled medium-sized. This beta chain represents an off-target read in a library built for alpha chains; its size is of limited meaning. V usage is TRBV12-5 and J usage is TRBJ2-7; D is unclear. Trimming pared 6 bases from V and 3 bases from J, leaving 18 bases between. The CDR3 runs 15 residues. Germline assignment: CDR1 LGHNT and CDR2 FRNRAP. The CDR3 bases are TGTGCTAGTGGCGCATGGGCGGCAGGCTTCTACGAGCAGTACGTC. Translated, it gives CASGAWAAGFYEQYV.

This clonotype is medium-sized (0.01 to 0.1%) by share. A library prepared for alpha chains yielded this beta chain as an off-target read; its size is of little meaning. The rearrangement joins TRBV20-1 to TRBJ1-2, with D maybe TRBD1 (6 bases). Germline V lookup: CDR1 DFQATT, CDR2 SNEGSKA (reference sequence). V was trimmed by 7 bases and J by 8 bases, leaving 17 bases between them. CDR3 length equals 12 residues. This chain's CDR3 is CSVSKRTVGYTF. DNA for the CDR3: TGCAGTGTCTCGAAAAGGACAGTCGGCTACACCTTC.

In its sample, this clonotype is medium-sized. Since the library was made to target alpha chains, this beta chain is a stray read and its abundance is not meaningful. CDR3 amino acids: CASSEFRNNQPQHF. The CDR3 bases are TGTGCCAGCAGTGAGTTTAGAAATAATCAGCCCCAGCATTTT. This sequence joins TRBV6-1 and TRBJ1-5; D gene ambiguous. Looked up from germline, CDR1 is MNHNS and CDR2 is SASEGT. Trimming removed 3 bases at V and 4 bases at J, with 10 bases between. The CDR3 contains 14 residues.

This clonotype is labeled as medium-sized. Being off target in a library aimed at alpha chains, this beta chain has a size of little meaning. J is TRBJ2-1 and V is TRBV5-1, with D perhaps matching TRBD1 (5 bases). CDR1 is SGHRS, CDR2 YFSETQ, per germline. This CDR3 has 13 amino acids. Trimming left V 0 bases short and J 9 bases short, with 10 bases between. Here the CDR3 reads CASSLAGWAEQFF. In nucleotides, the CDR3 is TGCGCCAGCAGCTTGGCAGGGTGGGCTGAGCAGTTCTTC.

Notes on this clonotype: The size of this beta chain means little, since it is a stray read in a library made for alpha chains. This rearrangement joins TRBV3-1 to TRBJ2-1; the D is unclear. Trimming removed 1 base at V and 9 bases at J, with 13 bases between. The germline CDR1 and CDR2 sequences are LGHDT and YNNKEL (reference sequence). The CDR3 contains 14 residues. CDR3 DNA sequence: TGTGCCAGCAGCCAAGCGTCAGCCAACGCTGAGCAGTTCTTC. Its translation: CASSQASANAEQFF.

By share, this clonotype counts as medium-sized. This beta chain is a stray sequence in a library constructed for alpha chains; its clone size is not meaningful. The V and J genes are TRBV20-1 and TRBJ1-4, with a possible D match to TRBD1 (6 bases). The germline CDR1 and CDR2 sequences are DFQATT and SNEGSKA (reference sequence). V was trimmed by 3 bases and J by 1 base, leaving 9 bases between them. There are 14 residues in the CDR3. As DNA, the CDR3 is TGCAGTGCTAGCAGGGGAGGAACTAATGAAAAACTGTTTTTT. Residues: CSASRGGTNEKLFF.

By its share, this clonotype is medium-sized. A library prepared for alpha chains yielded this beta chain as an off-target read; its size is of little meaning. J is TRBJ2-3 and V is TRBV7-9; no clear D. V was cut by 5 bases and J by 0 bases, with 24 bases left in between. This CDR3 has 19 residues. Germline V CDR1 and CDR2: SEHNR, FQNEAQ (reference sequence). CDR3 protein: CASSPPLPRLPMSTDTQYF. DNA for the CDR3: TGTGCCAGCAGCCCACCTCTCCCGCGGCTGCCGATGAGCACAGATACGCAGTATTTT.